This T cell receptor beta chain is from a study of identical twins. The study, taken as a whole, reports: Models underestimated how often monozygotic twins shared out-of-frame TCR alpha. Beta out-of-frame sequences showed weaker excess sharing between twins.

Germline V gene data show CDR1 as LGHNA and CDR2 as YNFKEQ. The length of the CDR3 is 21 residues. Trimming removed 0 bases from V and 0 bases from J, with 24 bases in between. TCRdb fed the 5' RACE reads into MiXCR, producing one record per CDR3 protein. The sample holds approximately 680,000 distinct CDR3 sequences, just over 7% seen once. This clonotype was seen more than once but under ten times. Its antigen is unknown. The data also belong to a second study, concerning yellow fever vaccine responses in identical twins.

Sequenced input: PBMCs. The chain couples TRBV4-2 to TRBJ2-1, with a tentative D call TRBD1 (6 bases). The TCR comes from a woman in her late teens or twenties in good health. The CDR3 loop is CASSQELGVWGLSGSYNEQFF. In DNA form, the CDR3 reads TGTGCCAGCAGCCAAGAGTTAGGAGTTTGGGGGCTGAGCGGCTCCTACAATGAGCAGTTCTTC.